This T cell receptor (beta chain) is drawn from a study of T-cell memory formation after mild COVID-19. This clonotype was counted between two and nine times. TCRdb analysed the 5' RACE reads with MiXCR anew, one entry per CDR3 protein. Of some 450,000 distinct CDR3 sequences listed, roughly 20% were seen once; the top ten hold around 8.4%. V was clipped by 0 bases and J by 2 bases, with 10 bases between them. Germline V gene lookup returns CDR1 SGDLS and CDR2 YYNGEE. The CDR3 loop spans 15 amino acids. The V and J genes are TRBV9 and TRBJ2-3; no clear D gene. The sequencing sample was made of PBMCs or a T cell subset sorted from them (not recorded which). The TCR comes from an adult woman who had mild COVID-19 (a few samples of this study predate the infection). Cell type and time point are not known. The DNA for the CDR3 is TGTGCCAGCAGCGTAGCGGCCAGCCCCACAGATACGCAGTATTTT. This gives the protein CASSVAASPTDTQYF.